In its sample, the clone carrying this T cell receptor beta chain was seen a few times. The antigen is undetermined. The sample comes from a study of T cells after yellow fever vaccination. General study findings and limits: Abundant clonotypes from the bulk population could get into FACS-sorted repertoires as contaminants.

Unmatched junction bases numbered 15, after V lost 5 bases and J lost 9 bases. Germline V gene lookup returns CDR1 SGHAT and CDR2 FQNNGV. The CDR3 has 15 amino acids. A universal primer site and UMIs were added as TCR cDNA was made by 5'RACE template switching. TCRdb passed the 5' RACE reads through MiXCR, listing each CDR3 protein once. Among about 340,000 distinct CDR3 sequences listed, roughly an eighth were seen once. This receptor was identified in a man younger than 35 who received the YFV17D yellow fever vaccine. The chain couples TRBV11-2 to TRBJ2-7; 8 bases are shared with TRBD1. The specimen was CD4+ T cells sorted from PBMCs, collected 15 days after the yellow fever booster vaccination. The CDR3 here is CASSPTTGAPSGQYF. CDR3 DNA sequence: TGTGCCAGCAGCCCAACGACAGGGGCCCCTTCTGGGCAGTACTTC.